These T cell receptor beta chains were read from a single sample in a study of radiotherapy plus CTLA-4 blockade in lung cancer. Clones were read by immunoSEQ multiplex PCR, and TCRdb kept only the in-frame ones, dropping some. The sample contains about 68,000 clones, 79% of which appear only once. Sequenced material: peripheral blood, taken from a patient treated with radiotherapy plus ipilimumab. The receptor set was obtained from a human donor with non-small cell lung cancer who had a complete response to radiotherapy plus ipilimumab. Both conserved end residues are part of each CDR3. D genes are given only for firm matches. Expanded clones are given a class, and other clones once, few, many or no size at all.

cdr3_length d_call clone_size j_call v_call cdr3_nt cdr3_aa
15 . . TRBJ1-2 TRBV18 TGTGCCAGCTCACCACCGGACAAACCCCGCTATGGCTACACCTTC CASSPPDKPRYGYTF
14 . . TRBJ1-2 TRBV19 TGTGCCAGTAGTATTGGGACACCTAACTATGGCTACACCTTC CASSIGTPNYGYTF
14 . . TRBJ2-7 TRBV27 TGTGCCAGCAGTTTATTCGGCCCTATTGCGGAGCAGTACTTC CASSLFGPIAEQYF
17 . . TRBJ1-1 TRBV5-6 TGTGCCAGCAGCTCCTTGGGGACCGACTATGTTGACACTGAAGCTTTCTTT CASSSLGTDYVDTEAFF
17 . . TRBJ1-1 TRBV7-8 TGTGCCAGCAGCCCAGAGCCGGGGCCAGCGTGGAGCACTGAAGCTTTCTTT CASSPEPGPAWSTEAFF
14 . . TRBJ1-1 TRBV6-1 TGTGCCAGCAGTAAGGACGGATTCAACACTGAAGCTTTCTTT CASSKDGFNTEAFF
14 TRBD1 . TRBJ1-2 TRBV18 TGTGCCAGCTCATCGGGACAGGGAGACTATGGCTACACCTTC CASSSGQGDYGYTF
16 . . TRBJ2-3 TRBV5-1 TGCGCCAGCAGCTTGGGGGGACGAAACGAGTGGGATACGCAGTATTTT CASSLGGRNEWDTQYF
19 TRBD1 once TRBJ1-1 TRBV19 TGTGCCAGTAGTAGTCTAACCGGGACAGGGGCAAGAGGTGGTACTGAAGCTTTCTTT CASSSLTGTGARGGTEAFF
15 . few TRBJ2-5 TRBV7-2 TGTGCCAGCAGCTTAGCCCCCAGTCGTCAAGAGACCCAGTACTTC CASSLAPSRQETQYF
14 . few TRBJ1-1 TRBV6-6 TGTGCCAGCAGTCCCACACACTTGAACACTGAAGCTTTCTTT CASSPTHLNTEAFF
14 . . TRBJ2-6 TRBV7-2 TGTGCCAGCAGAGGGGTTCTTGGGGCCAACGTCCTGACTTTC CASRGVLGANVLTF
14 . . TRBJ1-2 TRBV9 TGTGCCAGCAGCGTAGGACAGCTAAACTATGGCTACACCTTC CASSVGQLNYGYTF
15 TRBD2 . TRBJ2-2 TRBV9 TGTGCCAGCAGCGGAGTAGCGGGAGGTCGCAGGGAGCTGTTTTTT CASSGVAGGRRELFF
14 . . TRBJ2-2 TRBV7-9 TGTGCCAGCAGCTTTGAGGGGGACACCGGGGAGCTGTTTTTT CASSFEGDTGELFF
15 . . TRBJ1-1 TRBV7-2 TGTGCCAGCAGGTTACCGACAGGCATGAACACTGAAGCTTTCTTT CASRLPTGMNTEAFF
15 . . TRBJ1-2 TRBV4-3 TGCGCCAGCAGCCAAGATACCAACCTTAACTATGGCTACACCTTC CASSQDTNLNYGYTF
14 TRBD2 once TRBJ2-4 TRBV5-6 TGTGCCAGCAGCAGTCTAGCGGGAGCGGTCATTCAGTACTTC CASSSLAGAVIQYF
12 . . TRBJ2-5 TRBV10-3 TGTGCCACGAGGGGGAGTCAAGAGACCCAGTACTTC CATRGSQETQYF
15 TRBD1 . TRBJ1-5 TRBV7-8 TGTGCCAGCAGCCCCGACAGGGGGCTCAATCAGCCCCAGCATTTT CASSPDRGLNQPQHF
15 . . TRBJ2-1 TRBV11-3 TGTGCCAGCAGCTTAGGTGCCTCTCCTTACAATGAGCAGTTCTTC CASSLGASPYNEQFF
19 . . TRBJ2-5 TRBV9 TGTGCCAGCAGCGTAGCTGAGGAGAAAAGGTCGGGTACCAAAGAGACCCAGTACTTC CASSVAEEKRSGTKETQYF
13 . . TRBJ2-5 TRBV30 TGTGCCTGGAGTCGTAGGGAAAGGGAGACCCAGTACTTC CAWSRRERETQYF
13 . . TRBJ1-1 TRBV18 TGTGCCAGCTCACCTAACGAGAACACTGAAGCTTTCTTT CASSPNENTEAFF
15 TRBD2 . TRBJ2-1 TRBV7-9 TGTGCCAGCAGCAGACTAGCGGGCTCCTACAATGAGCAGTTCTTC CASSRLAGSYNEQFF
15 . . TRBJ2-1 TRBV11-3 TGTGCCAGCAGCAAAGGGGTGAGCTCCTACAATGAGCAGTTCTTC CASSKGVSSYNEQFF
15 . . TRBJ2-2 TRBV5-6 TGTGCCAGCAGCCCCCTTGACAGAAACACCGGGGAGCTGTTTTTT CASSPLDRNTGELFF
13 . . TRBJ1-2 TRBV6-5 TGTGCCAGCAGCCGGGGCCGTAACTATGGCTACACCTTC CASSRGRNYGYTF
17 . . TRBJ1-2 TRBV19 TGTGCCAGTAGTGTTTTTATCGCCAGCGGGGATAACTATGGCTACACCTTC CASSVFIASGDNYGYTF
16 . . TRBJ2-5 TRBV7-9 TGTGCCAGCAGCTTAATGTGGTCGGGGGCCCGTGAGACCCAGTACTTC CASSLMWSGARETQYF
14 TRBD1 . TRBJ2-5 TRBV5-4 TGTGCCAGCAGCCGGGACAGGACACAAGAGACCCAGTACTTC CASSRDRTQETQYF
17 . . TRBJ2-2 TRBV7-9 TGTGCCAGCAGCCCCTCCAACAGGCCTCTTCGGACCGGGGAGCTGTTTTTT CASSPSNRPLRTGELFF
17 TRBD2 . TRBJ2-3 TRBV7-6 TGTGCCAGCAGCTTAGCTAGAACTAGCGGGAGCACAGATACGCAGTATTTT CASSLARTSGSTDTQYF
15 . . TRBJ2-3 TRBV18 TGTGCCAGCTCACCAGGAGGCTCGCCCACAGATACGCAGTATTTT CASSPGGSPTDTQYF
13 . . TRBJ2-7 TRBV18 TGTGCCAGCTCATCGGACCGCGCCTACGAGCAGTACTTC CASSSDRAYEQYF
11 . few TRBJ1-1 TRBV5-1 TGCGCCAGCAGCTCCACAGGGGAAGCTTTCTTT CASSSTGEAFF
17 . . TRBJ2-3 TRBV4-3 TGCGCCAGCAGCCAAGCCCTGCAGTTTACTAGCACAGATACGCAGTATTTT CASSQALQFTSTDTQYF
14 TRBD1 few TRBJ1-2 TRBV10-3 TGTGCCATCAGTGACCGACGACAGGGAGATGGCTACACCTTC CAISDRRQGDGYTF
15 . . TRBJ1-2 TRBV18 TGTGCCAGCTCAGAGACAGCGCTTCCGAGCTATGGCTACACCTTC CASSETALPSYGYTF
16 . . TRBJ1-4 TRBV15 TGTGCCACCCAGAGCCCGGCCACCAGACTAAATGAAAAACTGTTTTTT CATQSPATRLNEKLFF
15 TRBD1 . TRBJ2-5 TRBV7-9 TGTGCCAGCAGCCCGTGGGACAGACTCCAAGAGACCCAGTACTTC CASSPWDRLQETQYF
14 . . TRBJ1-4 TRBV7-2 TGTGCCAGCAGCTCGACAGCATATAATGAAAAACTGTTTTTT CASSSTAYNEKLFF
14 . . TRBJ2-3 TRBV6-5 TGTGCCAGCAGCCCTCGACTCGCGGAAGATACGCAGTATTTT CASSPRLAEDTQYF
14 . few TRBJ1-1 TRBV11-2 TGTGCCAGCAGCAGATCGACAGGCAGCGTTGAAGCTTTCTTT CASSRSTGSVEAFF